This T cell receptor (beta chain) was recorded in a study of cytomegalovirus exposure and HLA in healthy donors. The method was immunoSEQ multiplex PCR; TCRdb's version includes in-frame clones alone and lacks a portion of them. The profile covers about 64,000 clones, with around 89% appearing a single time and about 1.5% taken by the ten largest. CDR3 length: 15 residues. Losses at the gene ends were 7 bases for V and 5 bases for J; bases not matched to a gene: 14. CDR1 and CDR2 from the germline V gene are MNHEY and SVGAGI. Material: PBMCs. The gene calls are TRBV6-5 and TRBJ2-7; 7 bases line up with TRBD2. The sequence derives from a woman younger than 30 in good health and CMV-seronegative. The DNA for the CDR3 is TGTGCCAGCAACGGGGCTGGCGGGAGCAGGAACGAGCAGTACTTC. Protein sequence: CASNGAGGSRNEQYF.